This paragraph reports one T cell receptor beta chain. Its antigen remains unidentified. Primed by a sample-barcoded 5' primer and a J-beta primer mix, a second PCR proceeded for 7 to 11 cycles. TCRdb re-called the 5' RACE reads with MiXCR, one entry per CDR3 protein. The data show 550,000 to 600,000 distinct CDR3 sequences, 45% to 55% seen once. Trimming took 0 bases from V and 2 from J, leaving 13 bases between them. Germline assignment: CDR1 DFQATT and CDR2 SNEGSKA (reference sequence). This CDR3 spans 15 amino acids. The source of the sample is a study of blood T cells in healthy people across ages. Overall study context: Capturing about one barcoded beta molecule per two T cells was achieved by template switching. Notes on the study in general: Long-lived donors had more naive CD4+ cells and higher diversity than aged donors.

The receptor was derived from an older man in good health. The rearrangement links TRBV20-1 to TRBJ1-2; D not certain. Specimen: blood. CDR3 loop: CSARERQTLNYGYTF. The CDR3 coding sequence is TGCAGTGCTAGAGAGCGCCAAACCCTCAACTATGGCTACACCTTC.